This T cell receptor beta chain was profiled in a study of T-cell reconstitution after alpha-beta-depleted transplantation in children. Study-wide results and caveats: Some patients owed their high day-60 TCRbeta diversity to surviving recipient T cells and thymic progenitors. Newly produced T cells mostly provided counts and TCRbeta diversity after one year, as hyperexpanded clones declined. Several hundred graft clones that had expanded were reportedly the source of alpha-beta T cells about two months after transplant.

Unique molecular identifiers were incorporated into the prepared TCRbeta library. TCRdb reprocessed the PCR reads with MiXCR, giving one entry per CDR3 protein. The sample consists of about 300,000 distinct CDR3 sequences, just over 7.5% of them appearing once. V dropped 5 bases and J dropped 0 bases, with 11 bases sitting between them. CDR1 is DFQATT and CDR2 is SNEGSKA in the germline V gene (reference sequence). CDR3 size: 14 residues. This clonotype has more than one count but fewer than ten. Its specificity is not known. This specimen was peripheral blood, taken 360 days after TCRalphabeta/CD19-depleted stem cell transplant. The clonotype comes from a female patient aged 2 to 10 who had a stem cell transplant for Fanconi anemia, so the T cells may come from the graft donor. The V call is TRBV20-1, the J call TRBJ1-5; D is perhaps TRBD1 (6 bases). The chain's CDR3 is CSAEDSYSNQPQHF. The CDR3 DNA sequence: TGCAGTGCTGAGGACAGTTATAGCAATCAGCCCCAGCATTTT.